These 17 T cell receptor beta chains share one sample of origin, sequenced in a study of blood T cell repertoires in COVID-19 (dated by TCRdb to between 2020 and 2021). Libraries were prepared through the immunoSEQ multiplex PCR assay. As stored in TCRdb, this immuneACCESS dataset retains in-frame rearrangements with V and J assigned. A fraction of the clones does not appear; measured against another copy, unresolved V genes explain less than half of the discrepancy, and the remainder lacks a known reason. This sample is represented by about 120,000 clones; roughly three quarters of them were singletons. Of the sample, over 7% falls within the top ten clones. Sequenced material: peripheral blood. The receptors were sampled from a human donor in a cohort sampled during active COVID-19.

The chain employs TRBV11-1 and TRBJ2-7, with TRBD2 matching over 7 bases. Germline-derived CDR1 and CDR2 are SGHAT and FQDESV (reference sequence). The V segment lost 2 bases and the J segment 4 bases; nucleotides outside the gene matches: 8. This CDR3 comprises 15 residues. The DNA of the CDR3 is TGTGCCAGCAGCTTATTCGTGCAGGGAGGGTACGAGCAGTACTTC. The encoded protein is CASSLFVQGGYEQYF.

This chain links TRBV28 with TRBJ1-4; D not resolved. The CDR3 is 14 amino acids. V was cut by 9 bases and J by 8 bases, with 19 bases left in between. CDR1 is MDHEN, CDR2 SYDVKM, per germline. The CDR3 bases are TGTGCCAGTATCCCTCACAGTGGAAACGAAAAACTGTTTTTT. As protein: CASIPHSGNEKLFF.

The chain links TRBV7-9 to TRBJ1-4, with D unclear. The CDR3 consists of 13 residues. With 3 bases removed from V and 6 bases from J, the gap between germline ends came to 8 bases. The V gene's germline CDR1 is SEHNR and CDR2 FQNEAQ (reference sequence). CDR3 sequence: CASSLSGDEKLFF. As DNA, the CDR3 is TGTGCCAGCAGCTTGTCCGGGGATGAAAAACTGTTTTTT.

This chain connects TRBV24-1 to TRBJ2-1; weak D call: TRBD2 (5 bases). V gave up 5 bases and J gave up 4 bases, with 14 bases separating them. The CDR3 consists of 15 residues. Germline V gene sequence: CDR1 KGHDR, CDR2 SFDVKD. The DNA of the CDR3 is TGTGCCACCAGTGGATCAGCGGAGCTTTACAATGAGCAGTTCTTC. Its protein product is CATSGSAELYNEQFF.

The V and J genes are TRBV19 and TRBJ1-4; D is unresolved. The CDR3 runs 13 residues. CDR1 is LNHDA, CDR2 SQIVND, per germline (reference sequence). Trimming took off 6 bases at V and 8 bases at J, with 13 bases between the two ends. The CDR3 coding sequence is TGTGCCAGTAGGGAGAAACCGGGGGAAAAACTGTTTTTT. It yields the protein CASREKPGEKLFF.

The genes are TRBV6-2 or TRBV6-3 and TRBJ1-2, with TRBD1 identical over 11 bases. J gave up 4 bases and V 5 bases, and 6 bases lay outside the gene matches. Germline CDR1 is MNHEY and CDR2 is SVGEGT. This CDR3 contains 15 residues. In nucleotides, the CDR3 is TGTGCCAGCAGTACCGCCGGGACAGGGGGCTATGGCTACACCTTC. This translates into CASSTAGTGGYGYTF.

The chain uses TRBV15 and TRBJ2-3; no clear D gene. The CDR3 extends over 14 amino acids. The germline gives CDR1 LNHNV, CDR2 YYDKDF (reference sequence). V dropped 6 bases and J dropped 0 bases, with 10 bases sitting between them. The CDR3 reads CATRTGFSTDTQYF. As DNA, the CDR3 is TGTGCCACCAGGACTGGATTTAGCACAGATACGCAGTATTTT.

The chain has TRBV6-5 and TRBJ1-1; D remains unclear. The V and J ends lost 8 bases and 10 bases respectively, with 14 bases between them. Germline V gives CDR1 MNHEY, CDR2 SVGAGI. The CDR3 runs to 11 residues. Here the CDR3 reads CASRHEGGAFF. The CDR3 bases are TGTGCCAGCCGCCACGAGGGAGGAGCTTTCTTT.

The chain recombines TRBV6-6 with TRBJ2-7; possibly TRBD1 for D (6 bases). V was pared by 6 bases and J by 5 bases, with 11 bases between. This CDR3 is built from 12 residues. Germline V gene sequence: CDR1 MNHNY, CDR2 SVGAGI (reference sequence). CDR3 residues: CASRQQGNEQYF. The CDR3 nucleotides are TGTGCCAGCAGACAGCAGGGGAACGAGCAGTACTTC.

The V gene is TRBV7-9, the J gene TRBJ1-1; 7 nucleotides match TRBD1. V gave up 0 bases and J gave up 1 base; unmatched junction bases: 2. This CDR3 is 15 amino acids long. Germline lookup yields CDR1 SEHNR and CDR2 FQNEAQ (reference sequence). The CDR3 DNA is TGTGCCAGCAGCTTAGCGCAGGGGGAGAACACTGAAGCTTTCTTT. It yields the protein CASSLAQGENTEAFF.

The chain recombines TRBV11-3 with TRBJ2-2, with a tentative D call TRBD1 (5 bases). Between the trimmed V and J ends, which lost 5 bases and 6 bases, there was a span of 19 bases. Per germline, CDR1 SGHNT and CDR2 YENEEA. CDR3 length equals 16 residues. The CDR3 coding sequence is TGTGCCAGCAGCCATAAAGCCCTGAAGGGGTCCGGGGAGCTGTTTTTT. This encodes CASSHKALKGSGELFF.

Written as DNA, the CDR3 is TGCGCCAACCAAGTCCACGACACCTACGAGCAGTACTTC. It is translated as CANQVHDTYEQYF. V usage is TRBV5-1 and J usage is TRBJ2-7, with D unresolved. The length of the CDR3 is 13 residues. The germline gives CDR1 SGHRS, CDR2 YFSETQ. Trimming took 9 bases from V and 2 from J, leaving 15 bases between them.

The rearrangement links TRBV7-9 to TRBJ2-5, with 8 bases that match TRBD2. In germline, CDR1 is SEHNR, CDR2 FQNEAQ (reference sequence). This CDR3 region has 16 residues. V gave up 1 base and J gave up 3 bases; unmatched junction bases: 7. CDR3 residues: CASSLVLTSEEETQYF. CDR3 DNA: TGTGCCAGCAGCTTAGTATTGACTAGCGAGGAAGAGACCCAGTACTTC.

The chain joins TRBV6-5 to TRBJ1-4; tentative D call: TRBD1 (6 bases). Looked up from germline, CDR1 is MNHEY and CDR2 is SVGAGI. The CDR3 extends over 13 amino acids. V was shortened by 0 bases and J by 7 bases, with 6 bases between the two germline ends. The CDR3 loop is CASSYSRGEKLFF. Here the CDR3 DNA reads TGTGCCAGCAGTTACTCCAGGGGTGAAAAACTGTTTTTT.

The chain is built from TRBV7-2 and TRBJ2-7; possible D gene TRBD2, 7 bases. Germline loops: CDR1 SGHTA, CDR2 FQGNSA. The V gene lost 2 bases and the J gene lost 1 base, with 12 bases spanning the gap. The CDR3 runs to 15 residues. The CDR3 loop is CASSLMGGRSYEQYF. CDR3 sequence (DNA): TGTGCCAGCAGCTTAATGGGGGGGCGATCCTACGAGCAGTACTTC.

Worth noting for this clone: Since a much larger clone is just one base distant, this may be a read error. Other DNA sequences in this specimen translate into the identical CDR3. This chain links TRBV7-9 with TRBJ2-7, with 8 positions matching TRBD1. Germline CDR1 is SEHNR and CDR2 is FQNEAQ (reference sequence). The CDR3 has 14 amino acids. Trimming cost V 4 bases and J 2 bases; bases outside gene matches: 4. The CDR3 DNA reads TGTGCCAGCAGCTCCGGGACAGGAGCCTACGAGCAGTACTTC. It codes for CASSSGTGAYEQYF.

The chain combines TRBV5-6 with TRBJ1-5; 7 bases line up with TRBD1. This CDR3 contains 15 residues. The J segment lost 6 bases and the V segment lost 1 base, leaving 7 bases of the junction unmatched. Per germline, CDR1 SGHDT and CDR2 YYEEEE. The CDR3 DNA reads TGTGCCAGCAGCTTGTGGGACAGCCTCCCTCAGCCCCAGCATTTT. It encodes CASSLWDSLPQPQHF.